A single sample gave rise to the 3 T cell receptor beta chains below, sequenced in a study of T cell repertoires in aging, cancer and after chemotherapy. The template was genomic DNA from peripheral blood, not RNA. Rearranged V-D-J TRB sequences were amplified with a mixed TRB-A/B primer pool. Using its own MiXCR run on the multiplex PCR reads, TCRdb lists one record per CDR3 protein. The repertoire includes about 11,000 distinct CDR3 sequences, 25% to 35% of them detected once, and 1.5% to 2% sits in the top ten. The sample consisted of blood. Receptors were obtained from a human donor in good health.

Only a few counts were recorded for this clonotype. CDR3 loop: CASSPRGGNTIYF. In DNA form, the CDR3 reads TGTGCCAGCTCCCCCCGAGGGGGAAACACCATATATTTT. The rearrangement uses TRBV6-1 and TRBJ1-3; D not resolved. CDR3 length: 13 amino acids. V lost 8 bases and J 4 bases, leaving 12 bases between the germline ends. Germline values: CDR1 MNHNS, CDR2 SASEGT.

The chain links TRBV28 to TRBJ1-3; D unresolved. CDR3 length equals 15 residues. Germline CDR1 MDHEN, CDR2 SYDVKM. The V gene lost 5 bases and the J gene lost 1 base, with 12 bases spanning the gap. This chain's CDR3 is CASSPHPGSGNTIYF. For the CDR3, the DNA is TGTGCCAGCAGTCCCCACCCGGGTTCTGGAAACACCATATATTTT.

Of note for this clonotype: A much larger clone differs from this one at a single base, so this may be a read error. The rearrangement uses TRBV29-1 and TRBJ1-5; D gene ambiguous. V lost 4 bases, J lost 0 bases, and 10 bases lay in between. From germline, CDR1 is SQVTM and CDR2 ANQGSEA. This CDR3 comprises 14 residues. In nucleotides, the CDR3 is TGCAGCGTTGTTGACATGGATAGCAATCAGCCCCAGCATTTT. Protein sequence: CSVVDMDSNQPQHF.